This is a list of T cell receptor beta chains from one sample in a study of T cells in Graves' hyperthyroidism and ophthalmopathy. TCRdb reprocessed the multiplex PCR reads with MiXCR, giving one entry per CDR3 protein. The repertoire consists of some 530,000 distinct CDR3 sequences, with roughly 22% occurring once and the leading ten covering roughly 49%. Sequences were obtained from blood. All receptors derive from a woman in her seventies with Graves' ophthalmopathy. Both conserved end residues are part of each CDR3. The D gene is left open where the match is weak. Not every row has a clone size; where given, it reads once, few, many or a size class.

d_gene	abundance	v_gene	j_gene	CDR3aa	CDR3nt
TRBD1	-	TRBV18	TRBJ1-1	CASSDLQGGKEAFF	TGTGCCAGCTCAGACTTACAGGGGGGGAAGGAAGCTTTCTTT
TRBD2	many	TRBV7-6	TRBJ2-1	CASSLSSGRLLRYNEQFF	TGTGCCAGCAGCCTATCTAGCGGGAGACTTCTTCGCTACAATGAGCAGTTCTTC
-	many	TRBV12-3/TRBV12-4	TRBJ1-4	CASSLGVLATNEKLFF	TGTGCCAGCAGTTTGGGGGTACTAGCAACTAATGAAAAACTGTTTTTT
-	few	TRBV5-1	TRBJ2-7	CASSLYRVGRYEQYF	TGCGCCAGCAGCCTCTACAGGGTAGGCCGGTACGAGCAGTACTTC
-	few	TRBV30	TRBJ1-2	CAWRPDNNYGYTF	TGTGCCTGGAGGCCAGATAATAACTATGGCTACACCTTC
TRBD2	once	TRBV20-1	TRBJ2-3	CSASRLARGLDGTDTQYF	TGCAGTGCTTCAAGACTAGCGAGGGGTCTGGATGGCACAGATACGCAGTATTTT
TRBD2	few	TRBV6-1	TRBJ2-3	CASRPAGGSSTDTQYF	TGTGCCAGCAGGCCAGCGGGAGGTTCTAGCACAGATACGCAGTATTTT
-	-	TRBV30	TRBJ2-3	CASGPSPDTQYF	TGTGCCTCGGGACCTAGTCCAGATACGCAGTATTTT
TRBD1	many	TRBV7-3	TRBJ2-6	CASSHTGVGANVLTF	TGTGCCAGCAGCCATACAGGGGTCGGGGCCAACGTCCTGACTTTC
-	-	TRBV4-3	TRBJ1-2	CASSQLDSPAYGYTF	TGCGCCAGCAGCCAGTTAGACAGCCCGGCTTATGGCTACACCTTC
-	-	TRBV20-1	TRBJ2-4	CSARPPSGYIQYF	TGCAGTGCTAGACCACCAAGTGGGTACATTCAGTACTTC
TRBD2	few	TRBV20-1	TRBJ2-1	CSAWGGGNEQFF	TGCAGTGCGTGGGGCGGGGGCAATGAGCAGTTCTTC
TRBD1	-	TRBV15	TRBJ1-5	CATSEGTGRNQPQHF	TGTGCCACCAGCGAGGGGACAGGGAGGAATCAGCCCCAGCATTTT
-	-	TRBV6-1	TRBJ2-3	CASHDQSTDTQYF	TGTGCCAGTCATGACCAAAGCACAGATACGCAGTATTTT
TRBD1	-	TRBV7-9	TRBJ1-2	CASTLGRKGAWYYGYTF	TGTGCCAGCACCCTAGGCCGGAAGGGGGCTTGGTACTATGGCTACACCTTC
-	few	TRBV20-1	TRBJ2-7	CSAARGGGPYEQYF	TGCAGTGCAGCGCGGGGAGGGGGGCCCTACGAGCAGTACTTC
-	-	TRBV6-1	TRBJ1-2	CASGNSYGYTF	TGTGCCAGCGGCAACAGCTATGGCTACACCTTC
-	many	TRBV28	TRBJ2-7	CATLIGAPTYEQYF	TGTGCCACCCTTATAGGAGCGCCCACCTACGAGCAGTACTTC
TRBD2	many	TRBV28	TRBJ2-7	CASSLFQGLAGVEQYF	TGTGCCAGCAGTTTATTCCAGGGACTAGCGGGAGTGGAGCAGTACTTC
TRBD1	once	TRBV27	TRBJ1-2	CASSKGQGTNYGYTF	TGTGCCAGCAGCAAAGGACAGGGAACTAACTATGGCTACACCTTC
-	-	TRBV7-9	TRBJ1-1	CASNGGIHTEAFF	TGTGCCAGCAACGGGGGGATACACACTGAAGCTTTCTTT
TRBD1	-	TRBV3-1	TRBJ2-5	CASSQDRGTGLQETQYF	TGTGCCAGCAGCCAAGATAGAGGGACAGGGCTTCAAGAGACCCAGTACTTC
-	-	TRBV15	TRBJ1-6	CATSREAGSPLHF	TGTGCCACCAGCAGAGAGGCGGGATCACCCCTCCACTTT
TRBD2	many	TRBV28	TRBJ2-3	CASRLLGAGADTQYF	TGTGCCAGCAGACTTTTGGGAGCGGGAGCAGATACGCAGTATTTT
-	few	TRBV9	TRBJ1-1	CASSVGREVMNTEAFF	TGTGCCAGCAGCGTAGGGAGGGAGGTCATGAACACTGAAGCTTTCTTT
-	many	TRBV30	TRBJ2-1	CAWSPLTNINEQFF	TGTGCCTGGAGTCCATTGACTAACATCAATGAGCAGTTCTTC
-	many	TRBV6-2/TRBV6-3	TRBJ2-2	CASRPPGSTGELFF	TGTGCCAGCAGGCCCCCGGGCAGCACCGGGGAGCTGTTTTTT
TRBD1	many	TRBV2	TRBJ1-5	CASGQGDNQPQHF	TGTGCCAGCGGACAGGGGGATAATCAGCCCCAGCATTTT
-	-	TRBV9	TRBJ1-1	CASSARGVGGTEAFF	TGTGCCAGCAGCGCTCGGGGGGTTGGAGGCACTGAAGCTTTCTTT
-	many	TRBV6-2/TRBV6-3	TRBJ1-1	CASSYGGLTNTEAFF	TGTGCCAGCAGTTACGGGGGACTTACGAACACTGAAGCTTTCTTT
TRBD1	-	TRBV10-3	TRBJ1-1	CAISESTGTGSEAFF	TGTGCCATCAGTGAGTCGACGGGGACAGGCTCTGAAGCTTTCTTT
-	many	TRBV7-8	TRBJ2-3	CASSPSRHVSTDTQYF	TGTGCCAGCAGCCCCTCCCGGCACGTAAGCACAGATACGCAGTATTTT
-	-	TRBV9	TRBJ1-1	CASSVLGDTEAFF	TGTGCCAGCAGCGTATTGGGGGACACTGAAGCTTTCTTT
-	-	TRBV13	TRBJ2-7	CASSSVSVGPREQYF	TGTGCCAGCAGCTCTGTGTCGGTTGGGCCCCGCGAGCAGTACTTC
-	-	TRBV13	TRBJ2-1	CARRRGSSYNEQFF	TGTGCCCGGAGGCGGGGAAGCTCCTACAATGAGCAGTTCTTC
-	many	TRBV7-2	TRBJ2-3	CASIMSSFVDTQYF	TGTGCCAGCATAATGTCTAGTTTCGTAGATACGCAGTATTTT
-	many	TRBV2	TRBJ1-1	CASSLLGGNTEAFF	TGTGCCAGCAGCCTCCTCGGGGGTAACACTGAAGCTTTCTTT
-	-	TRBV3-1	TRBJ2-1	CASSQGLDSYNEQFF	TGTGCCAGCAGCCAAGGACTAGACTCCTACAATGAGCAGTTCTTC
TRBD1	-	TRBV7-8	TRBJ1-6	CASSRGAGGSSYNSPLHF	TGTGCCAGCAGCCGAGGGGCAGGGGGTAGCTCCTATAATTCACCCCTCCACTTT
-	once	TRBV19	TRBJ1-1	CASSISENTEAFF	TGTGCCAGTAGTATCTCGGAGAACACTGAAGCTTTCTTT
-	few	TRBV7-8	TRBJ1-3	CASSLASYAADTIYF	TGTGCCAGCAGCTTGGCTTCATATGCGGCGGACACCATATATTTT
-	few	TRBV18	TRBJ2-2	CASSPKTGTRELFF	TGTGCCAGCTCACCGAAGACAGGGACTCGGGAGCTGTTTTTT
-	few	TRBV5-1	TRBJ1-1	CASSPTGLETEAFF	TGCGCCAGCAGCCCTACAGGGTTAGAAACTGAAGCTTTCTTT
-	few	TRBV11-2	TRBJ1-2	CASSYSGAYGYTF	TGTGCCAGCAGCTATAGTGGGGCCTATGGCTACACCTTC
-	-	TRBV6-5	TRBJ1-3	CASSYGSQQGPNTIYF	TGTGCCAGCAGTTACGGATCGCAGCAGGGGCCAAACACCATATATTTT
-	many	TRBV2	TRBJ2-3	CASRGGSTDTQYF	TGTGCCAGCAGAGGCGGTAGCACAGATACGCAGTATTTT